Each of the 24 T cell receptor beta chains below was sequenced from the same sample in a study of PD-1 blockade in classical Hodgkin lymphoma (dated by TCRdb to 2018 to 2021). Library preparation was by the immunoSEQ multiplex PCR assay. TCRdb's version of the immuneACCESS table is confined to in-frame rearrangements and falls short of the full clone set. An unresolved V gene accounts for under half of the shortfall where checked; the remainder is of unknown origin. In all, the sample holds tens of thousands of clones, and 66% of those were seen once. The ten largest make up approximately 3% of the sample. The sample's time point label, in plain terms: cycle 4 day 1 (C4D1), after less than seven weeks of nivolumab. Every trial patient had relapsed following autologous stem cell transplantation, and prior brentuximab vedotin exposure was what differed among cohorts A, B and C. The source was peripheral blood mononuclear cells (PBMCs), collected before the fourth cycle of nivolumab. These receptors came from a human donor with classical Hodgkin lymphoma.

The V gene is TRBV5-1, the J gene TRBJ2-7; 12 bases align to TRBD2. Germline trimming cut 4 bases from V and 5 bases from J; bases unmatched to any gene: 10. Germline-derived CDR1 and CDR2 are SGHRS and YFSETQ. The CDR3 loop spans 16 amino acids. CDR3 in DNA: TGCGCCAGCAGCCCGACTAGCGGGAGTTTGGCGGACGAGCAGTACTTC. Translating it yields CASSPTSGSLADEQYF.

The chain has TRBV5-1 and TRBJ2-7, with D hard to call. Trimming took 0 bases from V and 4 from J, leaving 14 bases between them. CDR3 length: 15 residues. Germline V CDR1 and CDR2: SGHRS, YFSETQ. CDR3 coding DNA: TGCGCCAGCAGCTTGGAAAGTCCAGGACCTTACGAGCAGTACTTC. Its protein is CASSLESPGPYEQYF.

The chain is built from TRBV18 and TRBJ2-5, with unresolved D. Trimming took off 6 bases at V and 1 base at J, with 15 bases between the two ends. The germline V gene encodes CDR1 KGHSH and CDR2 LQKENI. This CDR3 has 15 residues. This CDR3 is CASSPSPAPQETQYF. The CDR3 DNA follows: TGTGCCAGCTCCCCGAGTCCAGCCCCCCAAGAGACCCAGTACTTC.

J is TRBJ1-5 and V is TRBV28; D remains ambiguous. The CDR3 is made up of 12 amino acids. Germline assignment: CDR1 MDHEN and CDR2 SYDVKM. V lost 5 bases, J lost 6 bases, and 8 bases lay in between. CDR3 region: CASSIGGQPQHF. Here the CDR3 DNA reads TGTGCCAGCAGTATCGGCGGTCAGCCCCAGCATTTT.

This clone is medium-sized within its sample. The rearrangement uses TRBV7-2 and TRBJ2-1, with TRBD2 matching 8 bases. CDR3 length: 16 amino acids. Germline-derived CDR1 and CDR2 are SGHTA and FQGNSA. After removal of 4 bases from V and 0 bases from J, the junction contained 5 bases not matched to a gene. The CDR3: CASSYRSGSSYNEQFF. The CDR3 DNA follows: TGTGCCAGCAGCTACAGGAGCGGGAGCTCCTACAATGAGCAGTTCTTC. Combining the CDR3 with reference TRBV7-2 and TRBJ2-1 gives the whole variable domain GAGVSQSPSNKVTEKGKDVELRCDPISGHTALYWYRQSLGQGLEFLIYFQGNSAPDKSGLPSDRFSAERTGGSVSTLTIQRTQQEDSAVYLCASSYRSGSSYNEQFFGPGTRLTVL.

The chain links TRBV6-5 to TRBJ1-2; 8 bases are shared with TRBD1. The germline CDR1 and CDR2 sequences are MNHEY and SVGAGI. The J segment lost 7 bases and the V segment lost 8 bases, leaving 9 bases of the junction unmatched. The CDR3 consists of 13 residues. The CDR3 bases are TGTGCCAGCCACTACGACAGGGGAAGTGGCTACACCTTC. Translating it yields CASHYDRGSGYTF.

This clone was picked up a small number of times. The CDR3 DNA reads TGTGCCTGGAGTTGGGACAGGGGGCTAGAGGATGGCTACACCTTC. Amino acid sequence: CAWSWDRGLEDGYTF. The rearrangement links TRBV30 to TRBJ1-2; TRBD1 matches 12 bases. Germline CDR1 and CDR2: GTSNPN and SVGIG (reference sequence). The CDR3 runs 15 residues. V was pared by 2 bases and J by 6 bases, with 7 bases of the junction left unmatched.

The chain combines TRBV6-5 with TRBJ1-2; D possibly corresponds to TRBD1 (5 bases). V lost 2 bases, J lost 1 base, and 14 bases lay in between. CDR1 and CDR2 (germline): MNHEY, SVGAGI. This CDR3 has 16 residues. CDR3 loop: CASSYTPWGGNYGYTF. The CDR3 DNA reads TGTGCCAGCAGTTACACACCCTGGGGGGGTAACTATGGCTACACCTTC.

The V call is TRBV5-1, the J call TRBJ2-3; possible D gene TRBD2, 6 bases. The V gene lost 4 bases and the J gene lost 1 base, with 10 bases spanning the gap. The CDR3 is 14 residues long. CDR1 and CDR2 (germline): SGHRS, YFSETQ. The CDR3 loop is CASSGTAGTDTQYF. DNA of the CDR3: TGCGCCAGCAGCGGGACTGCAGGCACAGATACGCAGTATTTT.

V gene TRBV6-6 combines with J gene TRBJ2-7; D is undetermined. The CDR3 loop spans 13 amino acids. Germline V gene sequence: CDR1 MNHNY, CDR2 SVGAGI (reference sequence). With 2 bases removed from V and 4 bases from J, the gap between germline ends came to 9 bases. CDR3 DNA: TGTGCCAGCAGTTACAAAGTAGGGTACGAGCAGTACTTC. It encodes CASSYKVGYEQYF.

The chain carries TRBV30 and TRBJ2-2; D not certain. Per the germline V gene, CDR1 is GTSNPN and CDR2 is SVGIG (reference sequence). V lost 1 base and J lost 4, with 7 bases in between. The CDR3 has 13 residues. CDR3 DNA: TGTGCCTGGAGTGCCCTCTCCACCGGGGAGCTGTTTTTT. Its translation is CAWSALSTGELFF.

This clone is labeled as medium-sized. This chain uses TRBV7-9 with TRBJ2-2; no definite D call. Trimming took off 5 bases at V and 5 bases at J, with 3 bases between the two ends. The CDR3 consists of 11 residues. Germline values: CDR1 SEHNR, CDR2 FQNEAQ (reference sequence). The CDR3 loop reads CASSHTGELFF. The CDR3 region has the DNA TGTGCCAGCAGCCATACCGGGGAGCTGTTTTTT.

The rearrangement uses TRBV28 and TRBJ1-2; D perhaps matches TRBD1 (5 bases). CDR1 is MDHEN and CDR2 is SYDVKM in the germline V gene. Trimming left V 5 bases short and J 2 bases short, with 15 bases between. The CDR3 contains 15 residues. Written as DNA, the CDR3 is TGTGCCAGCAGTACGTTTGACAGTGCAAACTATGGCTACACCTTC. Its protein product is CASSTFDSANYGYTF.

The rearrangement joins TRBV6-6 to TRBJ1-1, with no clear D. The CDR3 sequence is 13 residues long. Trimming took off 4 bases at V and 7 bases at J, with 13 bases between the two ends. The V gene's germline CDR1 is MNHNY and CDR2 SVGAGI (reference sequence). DNA of the CDR3: TGTGCCAGCAGTTGGAACGAGATAGTTGAAGCTTTCTTT. This sequence encodes CASSWNEIVEAFF.

The V call is TRBV28, the J call TRBJ2-2; D ambiguous. CDR1 and CDR2 (germline): MDHEN, SYDVKM. V was pared by 8 bases and J by 7 bases, with 23 bases between. CDR3 size: 16 residues. CDR3 nucleotide sequence: TGTGCCAGCCTTACCCCCCAGGAACGGTTTCTCGGGGAGCTGTTTTTT. It codes for CASLTPQERFLGELFF.

In this sample, this clone turned up many times. The J gene is TRBJ2-3, the V gene TRBV7-2, with 7 bases aligning to TRBD2. The junction had 8 bases not matched to a gene; V was cut back by 5 bases and J by 6 bases. The CDR3 loop spans 14 amino acids. From germline, CDR1 is SGHTA and CDR2 FQGNSA. For the CDR3, the DNA is TGTGCCAGCAGCCGTTACTGGGGGGGGGATACGCAGTATTTT. Residues: CASSRYWGGDTQYF.

The chain has TRBV6-5 and TRBJ2-3; D unresolved. V lost 2 bases and J 4 bases, leaving 10 bases between the germline ends. The CDR3 is made up of 14 amino acids. CDR1 is MNHEY and CDR2 is SVGAGI in the germline V gene. The CDR3 loop is CASSYQHSSDTQYF. CDR3 nucleotide sequence: TGTGCCAGCAGTTACCAACACTCATCAGATACGCAGTATTTT.

The rearrangement uses TRBV7-2 and TRBJ1-1; TRBD1 agrees at 10 bases. The V segment lost 4 bases and the J segment 5 bases; nucleotides outside the gene matches: 7. The CDR3 totals 15 residues. The germline CDR1 and CDR2 sequences are SGHTA and FQGNSA. This chain's CDR3 is CASSSKTGGPTEAFF. The CDR3 bases are TGTGCCAGCAGCTCCAAGACAGGGGGCCCAACTGAAGCTTTCTTT.

This clone was observed a handful of times. The genes are TRBV19 and TRBJ1-2, with D uncertain. V lost 7 bases to trimming and J lost 7 bases, with 13 bases between them. From germline, CDR1 is LNHDA and CDR2 SQIVND (reference sequence). This CDR3 comprises 12 residues. The DNA for the CDR3 is TGTGCCAGTAAGACGAGGTGGGCTGGCTACACCTTC. Translating gives CASKTRWAGYTF.

The chain carries TRBV4-1 and TRBJ2-3; 10 bases are a match to TRBD1. The germline V gene has CDR1 MGHRA and CDR2 YSYEKL. V lost 0 bases and J lost 5; bases outside the gene matches: 5. This CDR3 has 16 residues. CDR3 sequence reads: CASSQDLTGGKDTQYF. The CDR3 nucleotides are TGCGCCAGCAGCCAAGATTTGACAGGGGGCAAAGATACGCAGTATTTT.

The CDR3 here is CASSQVAGFDTQYF. As DNA, the CDR3 is TGTGCCAGCAGCCAAGTAGCGGGGTTTGATACGCAGTATTTT. V is TRBV7-7 and J is TRBJ2-3, with TRBD2 matching 8 bases. Germline CDR1 SSHAT, CDR2 FNYEAQ (reference sequence). The CDR3 contains 14 residues. V was pared by 5 bases and J by 6 bases, with 7 bases of the junction left unmatched. Combining the CDR3 with reference TRBV7-7 and TRBJ2-3 gives the whole variable domain GAGVSQSPRYKVTKRGQDVTLRCDPISSHATLYWYQQALGQGPEFLTYFNYEAQPDKSGLPSDRFSAERPEGSISTLTIQRTEQRDSAMYRCASSQVAGFDTQYFGPGTRLTVL.

The chain uses TRBV30 and TRBJ1-1, with D unresolved. Germline CDR1 and CDR2: GTSNPN and SVGIG (reference sequence). This CDR3 has 11 amino acids. The CDR3 sequence is CALAWYTEAFF. The CDR3 coding sequence is TGTGCACTGGCTTGGTACACTGAAGCTTTCTTT.

This clone was found a few times. The DNA for the CDR3 is TGTGCCAGCAGCTTAGAGACAGGGGCGGGCACCTACGAGCAGTACTTC. Amino acid sequence: CASSLETGAGTYEQYF. The chain is built from TRBV13 and TRBJ2-7; 8 bases map to TRBD1. Germline trimming cut 1 base from V and 2 bases from J; bases unmatched to any gene: 7. Per the germline V gene, CDR1 is PRHDT and CDR2 is FYEKMQ (reference sequence). The length of the CDR3 is 16 residues.

The chain has TRBV7-2 and TRBJ1-1; D is unclear. The length of the CDR3 is 15 residues. Germline V gene lookup returns CDR1 SGHTA and CDR2 FQGNSA. V was pared by 5 bases and J by 0 bases, with 13 bases between. CDR3 in DNA: TGTGCCAGCAGCCCGGACGGACGCTTGAACACTGAAGCTTTCTTT. Translating it yields CASSPDGRLNTEAFF.